What follows are 27 T cell receptor beta chains derived from one specimen sequenced in a study of spatial heterogeneity in lung cancer. TCRdb re-analysed the 5' RACE reads in MiXCR, keeping a single row per CDR3 protein. The repertoire has about 23,000 distinct CDR3 sequences, 4% to 5% of them found once; the top ten carry less than 5.5%. Described time point: sample taken at primary tumor resection. The sequenced sample was PBMCs, obtained at surgery. The receptors were sampled from a male donor with early-stage non-small cell lung cancer.

This clonotype has ten or more counts. The CDR3 protein is CASSLMTGDQETQYF. The DNA for the CDR3 is TGCGCCAGCAGCTTGATGACAGGGGACCAAGAGACCCAGTACTTC. This chain uses TRBV5-1 with TRBJ2-5; TRBD1 agrees at 8 bases. The germline CDR1 and CDR2 sequences are SGHRS and YFSETQ. V shed 1 base and J 0 bases; nucleotides not matched to a gene: 2. This CDR3 is 15 amino acids long. Drawing the rest from reference TRBV5-1 and TRBJ2-5, the complete variable domain is KAGVTQTPRYLIKTRGQQVTLSCSPISGHRSVSWYQQTPGQGLQFLFEYFSETQRNKGNFPGRFSGRQFSNSRSEMNVSTLELGDSALYLCASSLMTGDQETQYFGPGTRLLVL.

This clonotype was recorded at least ten times. The chain carries TRBV2 and TRBJ2-7, with D unresolved. Germline values: CDR1 SNHLY, CDR2 FYNNEI. The V and J ends lost 6 bases and 3 bases respectively, with 12 bases between them. This CDR3 is 13 amino acids long. CDR3 sequence: CASSLDPLYEQYF. The CDR3 DNA sequence: TGTGCCAGCAGCTTAGACCCGCTCTACGAGCAGTACTTC.

This clonotype was seen many times. The V gene is TRBV25-1, the J gene TRBJ1-1; no clear D. V lost 7 bases and J lost 5, with 11 bases in between. CDR3 length equals 12 residues. Germline lookup yields CDR1 MGHDK and CDR2 SYGVNS. CDR3 residues: CASKDPGTEAFF. The CDR3 nucleotides are TGTGCCAGCAAAGATCCGGGGACTGAAGCTTTCTTT.

The table lists this clonotype with many counts. V gene TRBV12-3 or TRBV12-4 combines with J gene TRBJ2-1; TRBD2 matches at 9 bases. The CDR3 runs to 11 residues. Trimming at V came to 7 bases and at J to 14 bases, leaving 6 bases not matched to a gene. CDR3 loop: CASTPSGVEFF. The DNA of the CDR3 is TGTGCCAGCACTCCTAGCGGGGTGGAGTTCTTC.

This clonotype is medium-sized in the sample. The chain recombines TRBV29-1 with TRBJ2-5; no reliable D call. Germline CDR1 SQVTM, CDR2 ANQGSEA. Trimming took off 4 bases at V and 3 bases at J, with 18 bases between the two ends. The CDR3 contains 15 residues. The CDR3 bases are TGCAGCGTTGTAAGGGTCCTAAAAAGGGAAGAGACCCAGTACTTC. Protein: CSVVRVLKREETQYF.

This clonotype has at least ten counts. This rearrangement joins TRBV10-3 to TRBJ1-4; TRBD1 aligns across 9 bases. CDR1 ENHRY and CDR2 SYGVKD come from the germline V gene. The V and J ends lost 5 bases and 0 bases, in that order; junction bases with no gene match: 7. The CDR3 is 17 residues long. The CDR3 nucleotides read TGTGCCATCAGTCCAGGACAGGGGCAAGCAACTAATGAAAAACTGTTTTTT. It is translated as CAISPGQGQATNEKLFF.

This clonotype came up many times. This sequence joins TRBV7-2 and TRBJ1-5; TRBD1 agrees at 7 bases. With 2 bases clipped from V and 7 bases from J, the junction kept 8 bases outside the gene matches. Germline CDR1 and CDR2: SGHTA and FQGNSA. The CDR3 is made up of 15 amino acids. CDR3 sequence (DNA): TGTGCCAGCAGCTTACGACAGGGTTGGATGCAGCCCCAGCATTTT. This gives the protein CASSLRQGWMQPQHF.

This clonotype was counted ten times or more. The V and J genes are TRBV18 and TRBJ1-2; D may be TRBD1 (6 bases). With 1 base removed from V and 2 bases from J, the gap between germline ends came to 17 bases. The CDR3 length is 17 residues. Germline CDR1 KGHSH, CDR2 LQKENI. The CDR3 DNA reads TGTGCCAGCTCACCACGTGTGCGACAGGCTACGAACTATGGCTACACCTTC. It yields the protein CASSPRVRQATNYGYTF.

In this sample, this clonotype turned up a few times. At one of its ends the junction is not consistent with the germline gene, which may arise from a read error. The V gene is TRBV3-1, the J gene TRBJ2-5; D might be TRBD1 (5 bases). This CDR3 region has 14 residues. Germline V gene sequence: CDR1 LGHDT, CDR2 YNNKEL (reference sequence). In DNA form, the CDR3 reads TGTGCCAGCAGCCAAGGAAGCCCATCTTCGGGTAGGGGCTTC. As protein: CASSQGSPSSGRGF.

This clonotype appeared many times. This chain links TRBV28 with TRBJ2-3, with 11 bases aligning to TRBD2. Germline V gene lookup returns CDR1 MDHEN and CDR2 SYDVKM. The V and J ends lost 6 bases and 3 bases, in that order; junction bases with no gene match: 5. This CDR3 region has 15 residues. CDR3 residues: CASRLLAGGTDTQYF. CDR3 sequence (DNA): TGTGCCAGCAGGCTCCTAGCGGGGGGTACAGATACGCAGTATTTT.

This clonotype was recorded at least ten times. This rearrangement joins TRBV28 to TRBJ2-2; 8 bases are a match to TRBD2. V gave up 4 bases and J gave up 6 bases; unmatched junction bases: 7. Germline V gene lookup returns CDR1 MDHEN and CDR2 SYDVKM. This CDR3 comprises 15 residues. The CDR3 protein is CASSSRGDFAGELFF. DNA of the CDR3: TGTGCCAGCAGTTCGCGGGGGGATTTCGCCGGGGAGCTGTTTTTT.

This clonotype was counted many times. The rearrangement joins TRBV12-3 or TRBV12-4 to TRBJ1-6; unclear D gene. The V end was cut by 1 base, the J end by 8 bases, with 9 bases between. The CDR3 spans 14 residues. DNA for the CDR3: TGTGCCAGCAGTTTAGACCTGGGGTATTCACCCCTCCACTTT. Translated, it gives CASSLDLGYSPLHF.

Ten or more counts support this clonotype. This rearrangement joins TRBV19 to TRBJ1-1; possible D gene TRBD1, 6 bases. The V gene lost 5 bases and the J gene lost 3 bases, with 19 bases spanning the gap. CDR3 length: 16 amino acids. Per the germline V gene, CDR1 is LNHDA and CDR2 is SQIVND (reference sequence). The CDR3 DNA is TGTGCCAGTAGTTCCAGGACAGTCCGGGCCGACACTGAAGCTTTCTTT. Its translation is CASSSRTVRADTEAFF.

The sample holds many counts of this clonotype. The CDR3 is CASAPGASTDTQYF. Written as DNA, the CDR3 is TGTGCCAGCGCTCCCGGGGCTAGCACAGATACGCAGTATTTT. The chain has TRBV18 and TRBJ2-3; D may be TRBD1 or TRBD2 (5 bases each). The germline gives CDR1 KGHSH, CDR2 LQKENI. V lost 8 bases, J lost 0 bases, and 12 bases lay in between. The length of the CDR3 is 14 residues.

This clonotype showed up many times. This rearrangement joins TRBV24-1 to TRBJ2-7; 9 bases fit TRBD1. The germline V gene has CDR1 KGHDR and CDR2 SFDVKD. The trim removed 8 bases at V and 3 bases at J, leaving 4 bases unmatched. There are 13 residues in the CDR3. DNA of the CDR3: TGTGCCACCAAGGGGGACAGGGACTACGAGCAGTACTTC. Translated, it gives CATKGDRDYEQYF.

This clonotype turned up a few times. This sequence may be a read error, since a much larger clone differs from it by one base. The chain uses TRBV29-1 and TRBJ2-7; the D gene is possibly TRBD2 (6 bases). In germline, CDR1 is SQVTM, CDR2 ANQGSEA. The CDR3 spans 10 residues. The CDR3: CRAVREEQYF. The CDR3 bases are TGCCGCGCGGTCCGGGAGGAGCAGTACTTC.

This clonotype is labeled medium-sized (0.01 to 0.1%). The V call is TRBV7-2, the J call TRBJ2-1; 9 bases match TRBD2. Germline V gene data show CDR1 as SGHTA and CDR2 as FQGNSA. V shed 1 base, J shed 9 bases, and the junction held 4 bases outside the gene matches. There are 14 residues in the CDR3. The CDR3 loop reads CASSLGLAGFEQFF. The CDR3, as DNA: TGTGCCAGCAGCTTAGGGCTAGCGGGGTTTGAGCAGTTCTTC.

There are many counts of this clonotype. CDR3 sequence: CATSRGTDRPQHF. The CDR3 DNA reads TGTGCCACCAGCAGGGGGACCGATCGACCCCAGCATTTT. J is TRBJ1-5 and V is TRBV15, with D tentatively TRBD1 (5 bases). The germline gives CDR1 LNHNV, CDR2 YYDKDF (reference sequence). V was trimmed by 3 bases and J by 10 bases, leaving 13 bases between them. There are 13 residues in the CDR3.

This clonotype has at least ten counts. The chain has TRBV20-1 and TRBJ1-2; 8 bases are a match to TRBD1. CDR3 length equals 16 residues. Germline CDR1 DFQATT, CDR2 SNEGSKA (reference sequence). The junction had 13 bases not matched to a gene; V was cut back by 1 base and J by 6 bases. The CDR3 nucleotides read TGCAGTGCTAGAGGTCGACAGGGGACGGACTTTCATGGCTACACCTTC. Its translation: CSARGRQGTDFHGYTF.

This clonotype was seen many times. The chain is built from TRBV4-2 and TRBJ2-7, with TRBD1 matching 9 bases. The V and J ends lost 3 bases and 5 bases, in that order; junction bases with no gene match: 5. Germline V gene data show CDR1 as LGHNA and CDR2 as YNFKEQ. The CDR3 extends over 14 amino acids. The CDR3 nucleotides read TGTGCCAGCAGCCACAGGACAGGGGAGGACGAGCAGTACTTC. Translated, it gives CASSHRTGEDEQYF.

By share, this clonotype ranks as medium-sized. The chain employs TRBV7-9 and TRBJ2-3; D is undetermined. Germline CDR1 reads SEHNR; CDR2 reads FQNEAQ (reference sequence). Trimming cost V 6 bases and J 3 bases, with 1 base left between them. The length of the CDR3 is 10 residues. CDR3 coding DNA: TGTGCCAGCAGTACAGATACGCAGTATTTT. This codes for CASSTDTQYF.

This clonotype was seen many times. This chain connects TRBV28 to TRBJ2-2; 9 bases fit TRBD1. The ends lost 2 bases at V and 5 bases at J; junction bases unmatched: 3. Per germline, CDR1 MDHEN and CDR2 SYDVKM. The length of the CDR3 is 15 residues. The CDR3 is CASSLDRGWTGELFF. For the CDR3, the DNA is TGTGCCAGCAGTTTAGACAGGGGGTGGACCGGGGAGCTGTTTTTT.

The J gene is TRBJ1-3, the V gene TRBV11-2; D call uncertain. CDR1 is SGHAT and CDR2 is FQNNGV in the germline V gene. Trimming left V 5 bases short and J 0 bases short, with 17 bases between. The CDR3 has 17 amino acids. The CDR3 here is CASSPLPAGLSGNTIYF. The CDR3 coding sequence is TGTGCCAGCAGCCCCCTACCCGCAGGCCTCTCTGGAAACACCATATATTTT.

This clonotype occurred many times. The chain recombines TRBV20-1 with TRBJ1-1; possibly TRBD1 for D (6 bases). The CDR3 runs to 14 residues. In germline, CDR1 is DFQATT, CDR2 SNEGSKA (reference sequence). Trimming removed 4 bases from V and 1 base from J, with 13 bases in between. CDR3 bases: TGCAGTGCTACCTTGGACAGCTCGAACACTGAAGCTTTCTTT. This gives the protein CSATLDSSNTEAFF.

Ten or more counts support this clonotype. The chain links TRBV21-1 to TRBJ1-2; TRBD1, the table's D call, was not compared with the DNA. TRBV21-1 is deemed a pseudogene. The CDR3 runs to 11 residues. The CDR3, as DNA: TGTGCCAGCAGCCCCGGGTATGGCTACACCTTC. Its protein is CASSPGYGYTF.

In its sample, this clonotype was seen many times. V is TRBV20-1 and J is TRBJ2-7; 11 bases agree with TRBD2. Germline assignment: CDR1 DFQATT and CDR2 SNEGSKA (reference sequence). CDR3 length: 13 amino acids. The V and J ends lost 5 bases and 6 bases, in that order; junction bases with no gene match: 6. The CDR3: CSAGTSGSLEQYF. CDR3 DNA: TGCAGTGCTGGGACTAGCGGAAGTCTCGAGCAGTACTTC.

In this sample, this clonotype turned up many times. The gene calls are TRBV7-2 and TRBJ1-2; 10 bases fit TRBD1. The CDR3 runs to 16 residues. The germline V gene encodes CDR1 SGHTA and CDR2 FQGNSA. V gave up 3 bases and J gave up 8 bases; unmatched junction bases: 12. CDR3 residues: CASSFRDRGLSEGYTF. The CDR3, as DNA: TGTGCCAGCAGCTTCCGGGACAGGGGTTTGTCGGAGGGCTACACCTTC.